The sequence of this T cell receptor beta chain was determined in a study of cytomegalovirus exposure and HLA in healthy donors. V was pared by 3 bases and J by 0 bases, with 9 bases between. CDR3 length: 15 amino acids. From germline, CDR1 is LNHNV and CDR2 YYDKDF (reference sequence). About this clone: Its antigen is not identified.

This table comes from immunoSEQ multiplex PCR, and its TCRdb copy is limited to in-frame clones, with some not included. The repertoire holds approximately 50,000 clones, with about nine tenths as singletons. Study observations and caveats: It was reportedly the case that the classifier diagnosed cytomegalovirus status with high specificity and sensitivity.

The origin of this receptor is a woman in her twenties or thirties in good health and CMV-seronegative. The sequenced sample was PBMCs. V usage is TRBV15 and J usage is TRBJ1-5, with D possibly matching TRBD1 (5 bases). The CDR3 reads CATSSTGNSNQPQHF. Here the CDR3 DNA reads TGTGCCACCAGCAGCACAGGTAATAGCAATCAGCCCCAGCATTTT.